The 32 T cell receptor beta chains presented below share a single source sample, sequenced in a study of blood T cell repertoires in COVID-19. Profiling relied on immunoSEQ multiplex PCR, and the TCRdb table lists in-frame clones only, not all of them. The data hold roughly 43,000 clones, with around 86% observed a single time. What was sequenced was peripheral blood. Receptors were obtained from a human donor in a cohort sampled during active COVID-19.

J is TRBJ1-1 and V is TRBV11-2, with no clear D. The CDR3 covers 12 residues. Germline V gives CDR1 SGHAT, CDR2 FQNNGV. V was shortened by 6 bases and J by 5 bases, with 10 bases between the two germline ends. The CDR3 spells CASSPTETEAFF. The CDR3 nucleotides read TGTGCCAGCAGTCCTACAGAGACTGAAGCTTTCTTT.

V is TRBV4-1 and J is TRBJ2-7; 7 bases are shared with TRBD2. V trimming: 4 bases; J trimming: 1 base; junction bases outside the gene matches: 4. Germline V gene sequence: CDR1 MGHRA, CDR2 YSYEKL. The CDR3 has 14 residues. The CDR3 protein is CASSPRLASYEQYF. The CDR3 DNA sequence: TGCGCCAGCAGCCCGAGACTAGCTTCCTACGAGCAGTACTTC.

V usage is TRBV5-1 and J usage is TRBJ2-3; 9 bases align to TRBD2. The germline V gene encodes CDR1 SGHRS and CDR2 YFSETQ. The V segment lost 4 bases and the J segment 9 bases; nucleotides outside the gene matches: 15. The CDR3 spans 16 residues. CDR3 in amino acids: CASSSDPLAGVGTQYF. The CDR3 nucleotides read TGCGCCAGCAGCAGCGATCCGTTAGCGGGAGTCGGAACGCAGTATTTT.

The chain joins TRBV6-2 or TRBV6-3 to TRBJ2-1; 10 nucleotides align to TRBD2. The V and J ends lost 6 bases and 7 bases, in that order; junction bases with no gene match: 12. The CDR3 covers 16 residues. Germline assignment: CDR1 MNHEY and CDR2 SVGEGT. CDR3 sequence reads: CASSLSSGGASNEQFF. CDR3 bases: TGTGCCAGCAGCTTATCGAGCGGGGGGGCCTCTAATGAGCAGTTCTTC.

V gene TRBV2 combines with J gene TRBJ1-6, with 7 nucleotides matching TRBD1. CDR1 and CDR2 from the germline V gene are SNHLY and FYNNEI. The CDR3 consists of 13 residues. Losses at the gene ends were 6 bases for V and 11 bases for J; bases not matched to a gene: 7. CDR3 DNA: TGTGCCAGCAGACAGGGGATGGAGGCACCCCTCCACTTT. This translates into CASRQGMEAPLHF.

CDR3 DNA: TGTGTCAGAAGCGGGGGACTAGCGGGAGTCGGTGAGCAGTACTTC. Translated, it gives CVRSGGLAGVGEQYF. V gene TRBV7-5 combines with J gene TRBJ2-7; the D call of TRBD2 is as the table states it, not checked on the DNA. TRBV7-5 represents a pseudogene. The CDR3 length is 15 residues.

The V and J genes are TRBV7-2 and TRBJ2-7; 11 positions match TRBD2. This CDR3 has 16 residues. Germline assignment: CDR1 SGHTA and CDR2 FQGNSA. J lost 3 bases, V lost 5 bases, and 9 bases had no gene match. The CDR3 DNA is TGTGCCAGCAGCCACCTAGCGGGGGGCCTGTTCTACGAGCAGTACTTC. Protein product: CASSHLAGGLFYEQYF.

The rearrangement uses TRBV6-4 and TRBJ2-1, with 9 positions matching TRBD2. Per the germline V gene, CDR1 is MRHNA and CDR2 is SNTAGT. CDR3 length: 15 amino acids. V was pared by 3 bases and J by 9 bases, with 9 bases of the junction left unmatched. Written as DNA, the CDR3 is TGTGCCAGCAGTGATAGTCTAGCGGGAAGTGGTGAGCAGTTCTTC. Its protein product is CASSDSLAGSGEQFF.

This clone was counted a few times. V usage is TRBV5-6 and J usage is TRBJ1-2, with 8 bases aligning to TRBD1. Germline V gene sequence: CDR1 SGHDT, CDR2 YYEEEE. The CDR3 runs 14 residues. The V and J ends lost 1 base and 6 bases, in that order; junction bases with no gene match: 5. The CDR3 DNA sequence: TGTGCCAGCAGCTTGTGGACAGGGTCAGATGGCTACACCTTC. Residues: CASSLWTGSDGYTF.

The V and J genes are TRBV2 and TRBJ1-1; no clear D. V was clipped by 7 bases and J by 4 bases, with 10 bases between them. There are 12 residues in the CDR3. From germline, CDR1 is SNHLY and CDR2 FYNNEI. The CDR3 protein is CASIAFSTEAFF. DNA for the CDR3: TGTGCCAGCATCGCGTTTAGCACTGAAGCTTTCTTT.

Points on this clone: One end of the junction is discordant with germline, which a read error may explain. The J gene is TRBJ2-3, the V gene TRBV4-1; the match to TRBD2 covers 9 bases. This CDR3 has 14 amino acids. Germline lookup yields CDR1 MGHRA and CDR2 YSYEKL. The CDR3 DNA is TGCGCCAGCACCCAAGGCGGGGGGGCGGATACGCAGTATTTT. Translating it yields CASTQGGGADTQYF.

This clone was seen just once. This chain connects TRBV10-3 to TRBJ1-5; tentatively, D is TRBD1 (5 bases). Trimming cost V 10 bases and J 4 bases, with 14 bases left between them. CDR1 is ENHRY, CDR2 SYGVKD, per germline. The CDR3 is 13 residues long. CDR3 protein: CATGRQQNQPQHF. The CDR3 nucleotides are TGTGCCACAGGACGACAGCAGAATCAGCCCCAGCATTTT.

The chain joins TRBV7-6 to TRBJ2-7, with 8 positions matching TRBD1. CDR3 size: 12 residues. The germline V gene has CDR1 SGHVS and CDR2 FNYEAQ. Unmatched junction bases numbered 6, after V lost 11 bases and J lost 3 bases. The CDR3 DNA reads as TGTGCCTCCCGGGGACAGGACTACGAGCAGTACTTC. Encoded protein: CASRGQDYEQYF. The entire variable domain, with the rest obtained from reference TRBV7-6 and TRBJ2-7, is as follows: GAGVSQSPRYKVTKRGQDVALRCDPISGHVSLYWYRQALGQGPEFLTYFNYEAQQDKSGLPNDRFSAERPEGSISTLTIQRTEQRDSAMYRCASRGQDYEQYFGPGTRLTVT.

The chain links TRBV20-1 to TRBJ2-3, with TRBD2 matching over 11 bases. This CDR3 has 14 residues. Unmatched junction bases numbered 4, after V lost 3 bases and J lost 5 bases. CDR1 and CDR2 from the germline V gene are DFQATT and SNEGSKA (reference sequence). CDR3 residues: CSASSLAGVDTQYF. Written as DNA, the CDR3 is TGCAGTGCTAGTTCACTAGCGGGAGTAGATACGCAGTATTTT.

This rearrangement joins TRBV3-1 (or the pseudogene TRBV3-2) to TRBJ2-7, with 8 bases identical to TRBD2. This CDR3 is 15 amino acids long. The V and J ends lost 2 bases and 7 bases, in that order; junction bases with no gene match: 10. Looked up from germline, CDR1 is LGHDT and CDR2 is YNNKEL (reference sequence). Written as DNA, the CDR3 is TGTGCCAGCAGCCAACGTGAGAGCGGGAGAGGGGAGCAGTACTTC. It translates to CASSQRESGRGEQYF.

V usage is TRBV7-3 and J usage is TRBJ1-1, with unresolved D. Germline values: CDR1 SGHTA, CDR2 FQGTGA. This CDR3 has 13 amino acids. Deletions cut 5 bases from V and 1 base from J, with 8 bases between. The CDR3 DNA is TGTGCCAGCAGCCGTGGGCGGAACACTGAAGCTTTCTTT. Residues: CASSRGRNTEAFF.

This clone was seen a few times. The chain has TRBV30 and TRBJ2-7; 8 bases fit TRBD1. This CDR3 is 13 amino acids long. Germline loops: CDR1 GTSNPN, CDR2 SVGIG (reference sequence). V lost 1 base to trimming and J lost 7 bases; unmatched junction nucleotides: 6. The CDR3 nucleotides are TGTGCCTGGAGTGGACAGGGGTTAGGTGAGCAGTACTTC. Amino acids: CAWSGQGLGEQYF.

The gene calls are TRBV6-6 and TRBJ2-7; possibly TRBD2 for D (6 bases). V lost 2 bases and J lost 3, with 11 bases in between. CDR1 and CDR2 (germline): MNHNY, SVGAGI (reference sequence). The CDR3 runs to 14 residues. For the CDR3, the DNA is TGTGCCAGCAGTTACCGCGGGACGTTCTACGAGCAGTACTTC. Its translation is CASSYRGTFYEQYF.

The J gene is TRBJ2-1, the V gene TRBV11-2; TRBD2 agrees at 10 bases. Germline loops: CDR1 SGHAT, CDR2 FQNNGV. The junction had 4 bases not matched to a gene; V was cut back by 0 bases and J by 8 bases. The CDR3 length is 15 residues. For the CDR3, the DNA is TGTGCCAGCAGCTTAGAGTCTAGCGGGAGCTATGAGCAGTTCTTC. It is translated as CASSLESSGSYEQFF.

The rearrangement links TRBV29-1 to TRBJ1-1; D is uncertain. Trimming removed 3 bases from V and 6 bases from J, with 17 bases in between. CDR3 length: 14 amino acids. CDR1 is SQVTM and CDR2 is ANQGSEA in the germline V gene. Here the CDR3 DNA reads TGCAGCGTTGATGTTTCAGGTCTCTCTTCTGAAGCTTTCTTT. Amino acids: CSVDVSGLSSEAFF.

V gene TRBV4-2 combines with J gene TRBJ2-7; 7 nucleotides agree with TRBD1. This CDR3 contains 15 residues. Germline CDR1 LGHNA, CDR2 YNFKEQ. V dropped 0 bases and J dropped 4; count of bases not matched to a gene: 6. The CDR3 nucleotides read TGTGCCAGCAGCCAAGAATTTGGCAGGGGGTACGAGCAGTACTTC. It translates to CASSQEFGRGYEQYF.

The rearrangement joins TRBV6-1 to TRBJ2-7; TRBD1 is a possible D gene (6 bases). Looked up from germline, CDR1 is MNHNS and CDR2 is SASEGT. The CDR3 is 14 amino acids. V shed 2 bases and J shed 9 bases, with 17 bases lying between them. CDR3 nucleotides: TGTGCCAGCAGTGAATTGCCGAATACAGGGAGGCAGTACTTC. Protein sequence: CASSELPNTGRQYF.

The V and J genes are TRBV10-2 and TRBJ2-3, with 12 bases lining up with TRBD2. Trimming cost V 6 bases and J 6 bases; bases outside gene matches: 10. Germline V gene sequence: CDR1 WSHSY, CDR2 SAAADI. CDR3 length equals 16 residues. This CDR3 is CASRPRTSGEGDTQYF. The CDR3 DNA sequence: TGCGCCAGCAGGCCCAGGACTAGCGGGGAAGGGGATACGCAGTATTTT.

In DNA, the CDR3 is TGTGCCAGCAGCCAAGTGGACAGGGCAGATACGCAGTATTTT. It is translated as CASSQVDRADTQYF. The chain joins TRBV5-4 to TRBJ2-3; TRBD1 matches 8 bases. CDR1 is SGHNT, CDR2 YYREEE, per germline (reference sequence). Trimming at V came to 4 bases and at J to 4 bases, leaving 5 bases not matched to a gene. The CDR3 sequence is 14 residues long.

This clone was recorded only once. The V call is TRBV6-5, the J call TRBJ1-3; D perhaps matches TRBD1 (6 bases). Trimming removed 6 bases at V and 0 bases at J, with 12 bases between. Looked up from germline, CDR1 is MNHEY and CDR2 is SVGAGI. The CDR3 length is 15 residues. In nucleotides, the CDR3 is TGTGCCAGCAGAGACTTAGGGGGCTCTGGAAACACCATATATTTT. This translates into CASRDLGGSGNTIYF.

The chain couples TRBV7-8 to TRBJ1-5; TRBD1 matches 7 bases. After removal of 5 bases from V and 9 bases from J, the junction contained 13 bases not matched to a gene. CDR1 and CDR2 (germline): SGHVS, FQNEAQ. CDR3 length: 15 residues. CDR3: CASSPRGGVEGPQHF. The CDR3 DNA reads TGTGCCAGCAGCCCAAGAGGGGGCGTTGAGGGGCCCCAGCATTTT.

The chain carries TRBV30 and TRBJ2-1, with 14 bases fitting TRBD2. Trimming took 5 bases from V and 9 from J; bases not matched to a gene: 6. Germline CDR1 and CDR2: GTSNPN and SVGIG (reference sequence). The CDR3 runs to 14 residues. For the CDR3, the DNA is TGTGCCTGGGGGACTAGCGGGAGAGGGAGTGAGCAGTTCTTC. Translated: CAWGTSGRGSEQFF.

Worth noting for this clone: One end of the junction is discordant with germline, which a read error may explain. The rearrangement joins TRBV12-5 to TRBJ2-7; unclear D gene. Germline lookup yields CDR1 LGHNT and CDR2 FRNRAP. The CDR3 has 12 residues. The DNA of the CDR3 is TGTGCTAGTGCTTTGGTAGCTTACGAGCAGTACTTC. This codes for CASALVAYEQYF.

The chain links TRBV7-8 to TRBJ2-1; 12 bases are a match to TRBD2. Germline V gene sequence: CDR1 SGHVS, CDR2 FQNEAQ. Trimming cost V 4 bases and J 9 bases; bases outside gene matches: 7. There are 15 residues in the CDR3. The CDR3 reads CASSSRTSGMSEQFF. CDR3 bases: TGTGCCAGCAGCTCGAGGACTAGCGGGATGTCTGAGCAGTTCTTC.

A single count supports this clone. This sequence joins TRBV18 and TRBJ2-4; D unresolved. Germline CDR1 KGHSH, CDR2 LQKENI. This CDR3 has 15 residues. V lost 2 bases to trimming and J lost 2 bases, with 10 bases between them. This chain's CDR3 is CASSPELPTKNIQYF. For the CDR3, the DNA is TGTGCCAGCTCACCAGAGTTACCGACCAAAAACATTCAGTACTTC.

The rearrangement uses TRBV20-1 and TRBJ2-7; D is possibly TRBD1 (6 bases). The germline V and J ends were trimmed by 3 bases and 3 bases, with 18 bases remaining between them. CDR3 size: 15 residues. Germline values: CDR1 DFQATT, CDR2 SNEGSKA (reference sequence). CDR3 protein: CSASSDRPELYEQYF. The CDR3 DNA reads as TGCAGTGCTAGTTCTGACAGGCCCGAACTCTACGAGCAGTACTTC.

The gene calls are TRBV25-1 and TRBJ2-5; 7 bases fit TRBD1. With 2 bases clipped from V and 4 bases from J, the junction kept 4 bases outside the gene matches. The CDR3 is made up of 14 amino acids. Germline V gene lookup returns CDR1 MGHDK and CDR2 SYGVNS. The CDR3 coding sequence is TGTGCCAGCAGTGAAATAGGGGGCACAGAGACCCAGTACTTC. It codes for CASSEIGGTETQYF.